Following are 26 T cell receptor beta chains from one sample sequenced in a study of long-term antiretroviral therapy in people with HIV. Researchers ran immunoSEQ v3.0 at survey level. The repertoire was sequenced with immunoSEQ multiplex PCR; TCRdb's copy has only in-frame clones and lacks some. The sample contains about 29,000 clones, about 95% of which appear only once. The sequencing used unsorted PBMCs, collected 5.3 years after starting antiretroviral therapy. The receptor set was obtained from a young man with HIV.

The chain joins TRBV6-6 to TRBJ1-1, with D possibly TRBD1 on 6 matching bases. V gave up 7 bases and J gave up 1 base, with 13 bases separating them. Germline CDR1 and CDR2: MNHNY and SVGAGI (reference sequence). This CDR3 comprises 14 residues. CDR3 in DNA: TGTGCCAGCACCCGGGGGGACAAGAACACTGAAGCTTTCTTT. Translation: CASTRGDKNTEAFF.

The rearrangement joins TRBV2 to TRBJ2-3, with 9 positions matching TRBD1. The V gene end was trimmed by 6 bases and the J gene end by 1 base; junction bases not matched to a gene: 2. Germline V lookup: CDR1 SNHLY, CDR2 FYNNEI. This CDR3 spans 14 amino acids. The CDR3 here is CASSWDRGTDTQYF. The CDR3 DNA reads TGTGCCAGCAGCTGGGACAGGGGCACAGATACGCAGTATTTT. Filled out from reference TRBV2 and TRBJ2-3, the complete variable domain reads EPEVTQTPSHQVTQMGQEVILRCVPISNHLYFYWYRQILGQKVEFLVSFYNNEISEKSEIFDDQFSVERPDGSNFTLKIRSTKLEDSAMYFCASSWDRGTDTQYFGPGTRLTVL.

This chain connects TRBV7-9 to TRBJ1-1; 9 bases agree with TRBD1. CDR1 SEHNR and CDR2 FQNEAQ come from the germline V gene (reference sequence). The CDR3 totals 16 residues. After removal of 6 bases from V and 5 bases from J, the junction contained 13 bases not matched to a gene. CDR3 sequence (DNA): TGTGCCAGCAGTACCGGGACAGGGAGTGGGGGGACTGAAGCTTTCTTT. Translating it yields CASSTGTGSGGTEAFF.

The V gene is TRBV19, the J gene TRBJ2-5, with a tentative D call TRBD2 (5 bases). This CDR3 comprises 16 residues. The V gene's germline CDR1 is LNHDA and CDR2 SQIVND (reference sequence). V gave up 4 bases and J gave up 2 bases, with 17 bases separating them. The CDR3, as DNA: TGTGCCAGTAGTACCCAAAGGACTGTTACTCAAGAGACCCAGTACTTC. Residues: CASSTQRTVTQETQYF.

The rearrangement uses TRBV4-1 and TRBJ1-1, with 7 nucleotides matching TRBD1. V trimming: 4 bases; J trimming: 4 bases; junction bases outside the gene matches: 9. This CDR3 region has 15 residues. CDR1 and CDR2 (germline): MGHRA, YSYEKL. CDR3 in DNA: TGCGCCAGCAGCCTAGAAGACAGGGTGGGCACTGAAGCTTTCTTT. Translating it yields CASSLEDRVGTEAFF.

The rearrangement links TRBV7-9 to TRBJ2-5; D gene uncertain. Germline CDR1 and CDR2: SEHNR and FQNEAQ (reference sequence). This CDR3 is built from 14 residues. Trimming shortened V by 4 bases and J by 1 base, and 10 bases separated the two germline ends. The CDR3 DNA reads TGTGCCAGCAGCTACCCGGACGGCCAAGAGACCCAGTACTTC. Its protein product is CASSYPDGQETQYF.

This chain uses TRBV27 with TRBJ2-1; the D gene could be TRBD1 or TRBD2 (6 bases each). V was clipped by 6 bases and J by 0 bases, with 9 bases between them. Germline-derived CDR1 and CDR2 are MNHEY and SMNVEV (reference sequence). This CDR3 contains 14 residues. Here the CDR3 reads CASSKGGSYNEQFF. The CDR3 nucleotides are TGTGCCAGCAGCAAGGGGGGCTCCTACAATGAGCAGTTCTTC.

This chain joins TRBV14 and TRBJ2-7, with 9 bases fitting TRBD1. The CDR3 has 14 residues. With 4 bases clipped from V and 6 bases from J, the junction kept 7 bases outside the gene matches. CDR1 is SGHDN, CDR2 FVKESK, per germline. CDR3 protein: CASSPAGQGPEQYF. In nucleotides, the CDR3 is TGTGCCAGCAGCCCCGCGGGACAGGGCCCCGAGCAGTACTTC.

The J gene is TRBJ1-4, the V gene TRBV29-1, with 7 bases matching TRBD1. The ends lost 6 bases at V and 6 bases at J; junction bases unmatched: 10. The CDR3 is 14 residues long. The germline gives CDR1 SQVTM, CDR2 ANQGSEA. The CDR3 is CSVGLRGRDEKLFF. The CDR3 bases are TGCAGCGTGGGCCTCAGGGGGAGGGATGAAAAACTGTTTTTT.

The rearrangement uses TRBV7-2 and TRBJ1-5; no reliable D call. The germline CDR1 and CDR2 sequences are SGHTA and FQGNSA. This CDR3 has 15 residues. V was shortened by 2 bases and J by 6 bases, with 14 bases between the two germline ends. The CDR3: CASSLSWVNGQPQHF. The CDR3 DNA reads as TGTGCCAGCAGCTTATCTTGGGTTAACGGTCAGCCCCAGCATTTT.

V usage is TRBV4-1 and J usage is TRBJ2-3; D uncertain. V was pared by 5 bases and J by 0 bases, with 12 bases between. The CDR3 totals 15 residues. Looked up from germline, CDR1 is MGHRA and CDR2 is YSYEKL. The CDR3 nucleotides read TGCGCCAGCAGCGACCGGTCGAGGAGCACAGATACGCAGTATTTT. This encodes CASSDRSRSTDTQYF.

CDR3 sequence: CASSLRLSTDTQYF. As DNA, the CDR3 is TGTGCCAGCAGCTTACGACTGAGCACAGATACGCAGTATTTT. This chain links TRBV14 with TRBJ2-3; D ambiguous. The germline CDR1 and CDR2 sequences are SGHDN and FVKESK. The CDR3 contains 14 residues. V lost 5 bases, J lost 0 bases, and 9 bases lay in between.

V usage is TRBV7-6 and J usage is TRBJ1-1; possibly TRBD1 for D (5 bases). The V and J ends lost 5 bases and 1 base respectively, with 8 bases between them. The CDR3 is 13 residues long. In germline, CDR1 is SGHVS, CDR2 FNYEAQ. CDR3 sequence: CASSRDRNTEAFF. The DNA for the CDR3 is TGTGCCAGCAGCCGCGACAGGAACACTGAAGCTTTCTTT.

The rearrangement joins TRBV5-4 to TRBJ1-1; no firm D call. Germline assignment: CDR1 SGHNT and CDR2 YYREEE (reference sequence). V lost 1 base and J 3 bases, leaving 13 bases between the germline ends. The CDR3 consists of 15 residues. The DNA of the CDR3 is TGTGCCAGCAGCTTGTCGGGGAGTCCCTACACTGAAGCTTTCTTT. Translated: CASSLSGSPYTEAFF.

The J gene is TRBJ1-1, the V gene TRBV6-5; no definite D call. This CDR3 region has 15 residues. The V gene lost 5 bases and the J gene lost 1 base, with 14 bases spanning the gap. Germline lookup yields CDR1 MNHEY and CDR2 SVGAGI. In DNA, the CDR3 is TGTGCCAGCAGTCCCGAGATCAGGACGAACACTGAAGCTTTCTTT. Translation gives CASSPEIRTNTEAFF.

The V and J genes are TRBV19 and TRBJ2-7; D unresolved. The CDR3 runs 13 residues. Germline V CDR1 and CDR2: LNHDA, SQIVND (reference sequence). Trimming pared 5 bases from V and 0 bases from J, leaving 8 bases between. The CDR3, as DNA: TGTGCCAGTAGTGGGCATACCTCCTACGAGCAGTACTTC. Its protein is CASSGHTSYEQYF.

V is TRBV27 and J is TRBJ2-1; no clear D gene. Trimming shortened V by 5 bases and J by 3 bases, and 8 bases separated the two germline ends. This CDR3 contains 13 residues. Per germline, CDR1 MNHEY and CDR2 SMNVEV (reference sequence). CDR3 protein: CASSVSYYNEQFF. The CDR3 nucleotides read TGTGCCAGCAGTGTCTCATACTACAATGAGCAGTTCTTC.

This rearrangement joins TRBV6-5 to TRBJ2-2, with D hard to call. Trimming left V 1 base short and J 7 bases short, with 7 bases between. The germline CDR1 and CDR2 sequences are MNHEY and SVGAGI. This CDR3 contains 13 residues. Here the CDR3 DNA reads TGTGCCAGCAGTTACTTAGAGGACGGGGAGCTGTTTTTT. Its translation is CASSYLEDGELFF.

This rearrangement joins TRBV9 to TRBJ2-1; TRBD2 matches 7 bases. The CDR3 totals 15 residues. V shed 6 bases, J shed 4 bases, and the junction held 10 bases outside the gene matches. In germline, CDR1 is SGDLS, CDR2 YYNGEE. This chain's CDR3 is CASNERGTGYNEQFF. The CDR3 nucleotides read TGTGCCAGCAACGAGCGGGGAACAGGTTACAATGAGCAGTTCTTC.

V gene TRBV9 combines with J gene TRBJ2-1, with 8 bases identical to TRBD2. From germline, CDR1 is SGDLS and CDR2 YYNGEE. CDR3 size: 16 residues. V lost 3 bases, J lost 0 bases, and 5 bases stayed unmatched. The CDR3, as DNA: TGTGCCAGCAGCGGCCGGGAGGGCCGCTCCTACAATGAGCAGTTCTTC. Its translation: CASSGREGRSYNEQFF.

This rearrangement joins TRBV6-1 to TRBJ2-7; D is unclear. Germline values: CDR1 MNHNS, CDR2 SASEGT. V lost 3 bases and J 1 base, leaving 4 bases between the germline ends. This CDR3 region has 12 residues. The CDR3 loop reads CASSDYSYEQYF. For the CDR3, the DNA is TGTGCCAGCAGTGATTATTCCTACGAGCAGTACTTC.

The sample holds one count of this clone. The CDR3 loop is CASSLGLAGLSEQYF. CDR3 DNA: TGTGCCAGCAGTCTCGGACTAGCGGGGCTGAGCGAGCAGTACTTC. The J gene is TRBJ2-7, the V gene TRBV6-5; 12 bases are shared with TRBD2. Germline assignment: CDR1 MNHEY and CDR2 SVGAGI. After removal of 5 bases from V and 6 bases from J, the junction contained 8 bases not matched to a gene. This CDR3 is built from 15 residues.

This clone was detected once. This chain uses TRBV7-9 with TRBJ1-5, with D possibly being TRBD1 (6 bases). This CDR3 contains 14 residues. V dropped 2 bases and J dropped 4 bases, with 9 bases sitting between them. CDR1 SEHNR and CDR2 FQNEAQ come from the germline V gene (reference sequence). CDR3 DNA: TGTGCCAGCAGCTTACAAACAGGGAATCAGCCCCAGCATTTT. Amino acids: CASSLQTGNQPQHF.

This clone was recorded a few times. This chain joins TRBV19 and TRBJ2-1; no clear D gene. Germline V gene lookup returns CDR1 LNHDA and CDR2 SQIVND (reference sequence). V lost 5 bases and J lost 6, with 14 bases in between. CDR3 size: 14 residues. CDR3 protein: CASSPRPPLNEQFF. CDR3 DNA sequence: TGTGCCAGTAGTCCCCGACCTCCCCTCAATGAGCAGTTCTTC.

The chain combines TRBV28 with TRBJ1-1, with D uncertain. The length of the CDR3 is 13 residues. Trimming took 6 bases from V and 5 from J, leaving 13 bases between them. From germline, CDR1 is MDHEN and CDR2 SYDVKM. The CDR3 sequence is CASSPGVQTEAFF. CDR3 DNA sequence: TGTGCCAGCAGCCCAGGTGTCCAGACTGAAGCTTTCTTT.

The rearrangement uses TRBV6-5 and TRBJ1-1; D is uncertain. V shed 5 bases and J shed 0 bases, with 4 bases lying between them. In germline, CDR1 is MNHEY, CDR2 SVGAGI. This CDR3 has 12 amino acids. CDR3 in DNA: TGTGCCAGCAGTAAGATGAACACTGAAGCTTTCTTT. It yields the protein CASSKMNTEAFF.